Shown below are 22 T cell receptor beta chains from a single sample sequenced in a study of blood T cell repertoires in COVID-19. TCRdb keeps only in-frame clones here, not all; method: immunoSEQ multiplex PCR. The sample lists fewer than 300,000 clones, 80% to 90% seen once, with over 2% in the top ten. The sequencing input was peripheral blood. Every receptor here comes from a woman between 45 and 65 years old with acute or convalescent COVID-19.

The chain uses TRBV2 and TRBJ1-2, with 7 nucleotides matching TRBD1. Germline V CDR1 and CDR2: SNHLY, FYNNEI. The CDR3 spans 14 residues. The trim removed 7 bases at V and 4 bases at J, leaving 9 bases unmatched. The CDR3 is CASTLGGSGYGYTF. The DNA for the CDR3 is TGTGCCAGCACCTTAGGGGGCTCGGGCTATGGCTACACCTTC.

V usage is TRBV27 and J usage is TRBJ2-1; D is undetermined. The length of the CDR3 is 13 residues. V was clipped by 4 bases and J by 3 bases, with 7 bases between them. In germline, CDR1 is MNHEY, CDR2 SMNVEV (reference sequence). CDR3 loop: CASSSRYYNEQFF. CDR3 DNA sequence: TGTGCCAGCAGTTCGCGCTACTACAATGAGCAGTTCTTC.

The table lists this clone with a count of one. The chain uses TRBV5-1 and TRBJ2-1; 9 nucleotides match TRBD2. V was pared by 4 bases and J by 5 bases, with 13 bases of the junction left unmatched. CDR1 and CDR2 from the germline V gene are SGHRS and YFSETQ. This CDR3 spans 17 amino acids. This chain's CDR3 is CASSNTGSLAGHNEQFF. For the CDR3, the DNA is TGCGCCAGCAGCAACACAGGGAGTCTAGCGGGACACAATGAGCAGTTCTTC. Combining the CDR3 with reference TRBV5-1 and TRBJ2-1 gives the whole variable domain KAGVTQTPRYLIKTRGQQVTLSCSPISGHRSVSWYQQTPGQGLQFLFEYFSETQRNKGNFPGRFSGRQFSNSRSEMNVSTLELGDSALYLCASSNTGSLAGHNEQFFGPGTRLTVL.

This clone was picked up one time. V usage is TRBV28 and J usage is TRBJ1-1, with 10 bases aligning to TRBD1. Germline CDR1 MDHEN, CDR2 SYDVKM. The CDR3 sequence is 16 residues long. With V trimmed by 4 bases and J by 2 bases, 7 bases remained unmatched. CDR3 DNA sequence: TGTGCCAGCAGTTCGCCGGGACAGGGGCGAAACACTGAAGCTTTCTTT. It is translated as CASSSPGQGRNTEAFF.

The chain uses TRBV28 and TRBJ1-2, with D perhaps TRBD1 (5 bases). V was cut by 7 bases and J by 3 bases, with 18 bases left in between. Germline values: CDR1 MDHEN, CDR2 SYDVKM. This CDR3 is 15 amino acids long. The CDR3 reads CASIKPRDFHYGYTF. Written as DNA, the CDR3 is TGTGCCAGCATCAAACCAAGGGACTTCCACTATGGCTACACCTTC.

The gene calls are TRBV4-1 and TRBJ2-2, with a weak D call TRBD1 (5 bases). The CDR3 totals 17 residues. V was cut by 3 bases and J by 2 bases, with 16 bases left in between. Germline V gene sequence: CDR1 MGHRA, CDR2 YSYEKL. In DNA form, the CDR3 reads TGCGCCAGCAGCCAGAGACGTCTGAGGACAAACACCGGGGAGCTGTTTTTT. It codes for CASSQRRLRTNTGELFF.

The chain couples TRBV7-6 to TRBJ2-3; 11 bases are shared with TRBD2. CDR1 SGHVS and CDR2 FNYEAQ come from the germline V gene. The CDR3 length is 16 residues. Unmatched junction bases numbered 9, after V lost 4 bases and J lost 6 bases. The CDR3: CASSSPLAGGPDTQYF. As DNA, the CDR3 is TGTGCCAGCAGCTCCCCTTTAGCGGGAGGGCCGGATACGCAGTATTTT. The full variable domain, with the rest looked up from reference TRBV7-6 and TRBJ2-3, is GAGVSQSPRYKVTKRGQDVALRCDPISGHVSLYWYRQALGQGPEFLTYFNYEAQQDKSGLPNDRFSAERPEGSISTLTIQRTEQRDSAMYRCASSSPLAGGPDTQYFGPGTRLTVL.

The V gene is TRBV6-2 or TRBV6-3, the J gene TRBJ2-7, with 13 bases that match TRBD2. Trimming cost V 2 bases and J 2 bases; bases outside gene matches: 12. The CDR3 consists of 19 residues. Germline V gives CDR1 MNHEY, CDR2 SVGEGT. The CDR3 here is CASSYSWTSGSVAPYEQYF. In nucleotides, the CDR3 is TGTGCCAGCAGTTACAGTTGGACTAGCGGGAGCGTGGCACCCTACGAGCAGTACTTC.

V gene TRBV16 combines with J gene TRBJ2-3; D is uncertain. This CDR3 has 12 amino acids. In germline, CDR1 is KGHSY, CDR2 FQNENV. V was pared by 6 bases and J by 2 bases, with 6 bases between. The CDR3: CASRTITDTQYF. The CDR3 DNA reads TGTGCCAGCAGAACAATCACAGATACGCAGTATTTT.

V usage is TRBV6-5 and J usage is TRBJ2-7; a possible D gene is TRBD2 (5 bases). This CDR3 contains 11 residues. The germline gives CDR1 MNHEY, CDR2 SVGAGI. Trimming shortened V by 6 bases and J by 3 bases, and 6 bases separated the two germline ends. CDR3 nucleotide sequence: TGTGCCAGCAGCCGGGACTACGAGCAGTACTTC. Translated: CASSRDYEQYF.

With regard to this clone: This same CDR3 is encoded by further DNA sequences in the sample. CDR3 sequence reads: CASSQVSGNSPLHF. As DNA, the CDR3 is TGTGCCAGCAGCCAAGTATCCGGGAATTCACCCCTCCACTTT. The chain uses TRBV14 and TRBJ1-6, with no clear D. The CDR3 extends over 14 amino acids. CDR1 is SGHDN and CDR2 is FVKESK in the germline V gene. V lost 1 base, J lost 7 bases, and 8 bases lay in between.

This chain uses TRBV29-1 with TRBJ2-3; D may be TRBD1 (6 bases). V gave up 7 bases and J gave up 4 bases, with 12 bases separating them. The germline V gene has CDR1 SQVTM and CDR2 ANQGSEA. The CDR3 totals 12 residues. CDR3 sequence: CSAGQTPDTQYF. CDR3 coding DNA: TGCAGCGCAGGACAGACACCAGATACGCAGTATTTT.

The rearrangement uses TRBV7-2 and TRBJ2-7; D is unresolved. The CDR3 contains 14 residues. V shed 7 bases and J shed 1 base, with 14 bases lying between them. Germline values: CDR1 SGHTA, CDR2 FQGNSA. In DNA form, the CDR3 reads TGTGCCAGCACCCAGTATACACTATCCTACGAGCAGTACTTC. Translating gives CASTQYTLSYEQYF.

The CDR3 is CASSLLGQVNNEQFF. The CDR3 region has the DNA TGCGCCAGCAGCTTGCTCGGACAGGTAAACAATGAGCAGTTCTTC. The chain combines TRBV5-1 with TRBJ2-1; 7 nucleotides align to TRBD1. V lost 1 base, J lost 5 bases, and 6 bases stayed unmatched. CDR1 is SGHRS, CDR2 YFSETQ, per germline. The CDR3 sequence is 15 residues long.

The chain joins TRBV7-3 to TRBJ2-6, with a tentative D call TRBD1 (5 bases). V gave up 5 bases and J gave up 2 bases, with 7 bases separating them. The CDR3 is 14 amino acids. Germline assignment: CDR1 SGHTA and CDR2 FQGTGA. The CDR3 reads CASSPGPGANVLTF. The CDR3 nucleotides read TGTGCCAGCAGCCCAGGGCCTGGGGCCAACGTCCTGACTTTC.

V usage is TRBV29-1 and J usage is TRBJ1-2; 10 nucleotides line up with TRBD1. The germline V gene has CDR1 SQVTM and CDR2 ANQGSEA. The CDR3 length is 12 residues. V shed 6 bases and J 4 bases; nucleotides not matched to a gene: 2. The CDR3 sequence is CSVGQGSYGYTF. The CDR3 nucleotides are TGCAGCGTGGGACAGGGGAGCTATGGCTACACCTTC.

This clone was detected once. The chain links TRBV6-5 to TRBJ2-1, with D perhaps matching TRBD1 (5 bases). Germline V gene lookup returns CDR1 MNHEY and CDR2 SVGAGI. This CDR3 region has 14 residues. The V and J ends lost 2 bases and 7 bases respectively, with 12 bases between them. CDR3 DNA: TGTGCCAGCAGTTACCAGGGCCAGGGAAATGAGCAGTTCTTC. It translates to CASSYQGQGNEQFF.

The rearrangement links TRBV6-5 to TRBJ2-3; TRBD2 might be the D (6 bases). Trimming pared 3 bases from V and 5 bases from J, leaving 9 bases between. Germline CDR1 MNHEY, CDR2 SVGAGI. The CDR3 runs 13 residues. The CDR3 bases are TGTGCCAGCAGTTATCGGGAGTTAGATACGCAGTATTTT. As protein: CASSYRELDTQYF.

The CDR3 loop reads CAWSLGGAAPYEQYF. As DNA, the CDR3 is TGTGCCTGGTCCTTGGGGGGGGCAGCCCCCTACGAGCAGTACTTC. The J gene is TRBJ2-7, the V gene TRBV30, with TRBD2 as a possible D gene (7 bases). V was cut by 5 bases and J by 2 bases, with 19 bases left in between. The CDR3 is 15 residues long. The germline V gene has CDR1 GTSNPN and CDR2 SVGIG (reference sequence). The variable domain in full, completed from reference TRBV30 and TRBJ2-7, reads SQTIHQWPATLVQPVGSPLSLECTVEGTSNPNLYWYRQAAGRGLQLLFYSVGIGQISSEVPQNLSASRPQDRQFILSSKKLLLSDSGFYLCAWSLGGAAPYEQYFGPGTRLTVT.

The chain joins TRBV5-8 to TRBJ1-2; D call uncertain. The CDR3 has 14 residues. V shed 1 base and J shed 4 bases, with 11 bases lying between them. In germline, CDR1 is SGHTS, CDR2 YDEGEE. The chain's CDR3 is CASSLFYESYGYTF. Written as DNA, the CDR3 is TGTGCCAGCAGCTTGTTCTATGAGAGCTATGGCTACACCTTC.

The rearrangement links TRBV9 to TRBJ2-1; 7 nucleotides match TRBD2. CDR1 and CDR2 from the germline V gene are SGDLS and YYNGEE. The ends lost 3 bases at V and 4 bases at J; junction bases unmatched: 7. The CDR3 spans 15 residues. CDR3 residues: CASSAGGFGYNEQFF. In DNA, the CDR3 is TGTGCCAGCAGCGCCGGGGGGTTCGGATACAATGAGCAGTTCTTC.

This chain uses TRBV7-2 with TRBJ2-5; no clear D gene. Trimming removed 2 bases at V and 5 bases at J, with 6 bases between. Germline V lookup: CDR1 SGHTA, CDR2 FQGNSA. CDR3 length equals 12 residues. The CDR3 DNA follows: TGTGCCAGCAGCTTACTATCGGAGACCCAGTACTTC. As protein: CASSLLSETQYF.